This T cell receptor beta chain was observed in a study of cytomegalovirus exposure and HLA in healthy donors (dated by TCRdb to the late 2010s). Broadly, across the study: According to an earlier analysis of 550 to 700 of the donors, some 180 million T cells yielded 90 million to 140 million unique TCR beta sequences and roughly 280 Gb of sequence data. An early release that covered roughly 600 HLA-typed donors contained about 290 gigabases of sequencing data and 65 million to 100 million unique TCR sequences. Of the 398 genotyped donors, roughly 80% fell in the genetic ancestry cluster associated with self-reported Caucasian donors. The study aimed to test whether signatures of past pathogen exposure could be identified by cataloging public T cell receptors. Using immunosequencing, the study profiled T cell repertoires from fewer than 700 subjects and related those repertoires to cytomegalovirus serostatus. Along with the approximately 670-subject first cohort, a separate validation cohort of around 110 different subjects was used. To predict cytomegalovirus infection status, the study brought together high-throughput TCR immunosequencing, statistical association of individual TCRs with disease status, and machine learning. A later analysis re-examined previously published TCR beta repertoires from around 670 donors and added high-resolution HLA genotyping to investigate patterns of TCR occurrence. Rather than using new phenotypic data, the later analysis identified candidate immune exposures from TCR beta sequences and from how often those sequences occurred across donors. An earlier analysis of 587 of the donors used high-throughput TCR beta sequencing to judge whether each TCR beta V gene segment behaved as functional or pseudogenic. Donor age, sex, ethnicity and CMV serostatus were compiled together with the repertoire data. In a later genetic analysis, genome-wide SNP genotypes for about three fifths of the 666 donors were used, and that subset was treated as a discovery cohort. Every repertoire in the discovery cohort had been generated on one and the same sequencing platform. Class I and class II HLA loci were covered by the typing at four-digit resolution. Typing coverage varied by locus: about 629-640 donors for A, B, C, DRB1 and DQB1; about 520 for DQA1; approximately 610 for DPA1; around 490 for DPB1. Roughly 5 DR-DQ haplotypes were treated as single units for association and clustering because of strong linkage in the cohort. Among around 400 genotyped donors of the cohort, an average of around 250,000 unique TCR beta nucleotide sequences was sequenced per donor, of which approximately 18% were non-productive.

Receptor amplification or capture employed the immunoSEQ multiplex PCR assay. For the multiplex PCR, a mixture combining 60 forward primers for TCR Vbeta segments and 13 reverse primers for TCR Jbeta segments was used. Amplification of the CDR3 region of rearranged TCR beta genes was performed with a multiplex PCR assay on genomic DNA. On the Illumina HiSeq System, the amplified TCR beta libraries were sequenced as 87-base-pair reads. In the authors' own workflow: A later analysis tallied 80 million to 95 million unique TCR beta chains across the 666 repertoires, and approximately 12 million of those chains were shared by two or more donors. Raw reads were error-corrected and collapsed into unique sequences by a nearest-neighbor algorithm in which closely related sequences were merged to remove PCR and sequencing errors. Alignment of CDR3 sequences to IMGT reference sequences was used to assign V, D and J gene segments. For a sequence to be retained, a match of at least six nucleotides to both a V gene segment and a J gene segment was required. Rearrangements were classified as productive when the CDR3 lacked stop codons and remained in frame with V and J, and all other rearrangements were classified as non-productive. Following IMGT convention, CDR3 was defined as the stretch from the second conserved V-encoded cysteine up to the conserved J-encoded phenylalanine. Sequences without an unambiguous match to a single V gene segment were excluded from the earlier analysis of a few hundred of the donors. In an earlier analysis of several hundred of the donors, a V segment was called functional when productive rearrangements were above 56.7%, and segregating when the standard deviation between donors exceeded 5%. A statistical classification framework was built to diagnose cytomegalovirus status from the catalog of TCR beta chain sequences. In a later analysis, V and J genes were assigned by comparing TCR nucleotide sequences against IMGT/GENE-DB human TR gene sequences. In a later analysis, CDR3 sequences and most-parsimonious VDJ recombination scenarios were assigned using the TCRdist pipeline. A later analysis defined each TCR beta chain by its CDR3 amino acid sequence plus V-gene family, and excluded reads lacking a unique V-gene family. In a later analysis, several hundred highly shared, low-generation-probability nucleotide sequences were removed to address suspected cross-contamination and a sequencing artifact. In a later analysis, a clonal expansion index was calculated for each public chain from normalized within-repertoire ranks of inferred template counts. A later analysis computed generation probabilities with a VDJ recombination model fitted to out-of-frame rearrangements, and checked the results against IGoR. In a later analysis, TCR-TCR, TCR-HLA and TCR-CMV co-occurrence was scored with hypergeometric tests, and a repertoire-size bias correction was applied to TCR pairs. In a later analysis, false discovery rates were estimated by permuting HLA or CMV assignments 20 times. In a later analysis, co-occurring TCRs were grouped using DBSCAN, with TCRdist sequence similarity added in when clustering inside HLA-allele-positive subsets. Co-occurrence clustering excluded repertoires with fewer than 30,000 or more than 120,000 public chains, plus five with anomalous nucleotide sharing. TCRdb carries this immuneACCESS record with in-frame sequences only. Its versions omit some clonotypes, under half of them owing to an unresolved V gene in the studies checked, with the rest unexplained. V and J calls and clone size are as listed in that table; D and trimming were resolved from the DNA. This sample is represented by about 110,000 clones; approximately 79% of them were singletons. Jointly, the top ten make up 2% to 3% of the sample.

In total, about 650 healthy bone marrow donors made up the cohort. At the time of sampling, every cohort member was nominally healthy, though immune exposures that went unrecorded were likely present. The donor was CMV seronegative and belonged to the group of over 350 seronegative cohort members. Each donor provided a peripheral blood sample, and peripheral blood mononuclear cells were used for TCR beta sequencing. The Qiagen DNeasy Blood Extraction Kit was used to extract genomic DNA from the blood cell samples. Including the terminal cysteine and phenylalanine, the CDR3 comprises 14 residues. CDR3 DNA only is kept here, 42 bases in frame from base 1. The V and J ends are trimmed by 0 bases and 1 base, leaving 7 bases between them. CDR1 and CDR2 (SGHTA, FQGNSA) derive from the germline V gene. In regard to this clone: Its antigen is still unknown. No base quality values were provided; no much bigger clone lies one nucleotide off.

Findings and caveats that apply to the study as a whole: Cytomegalovirus status was reported to be diagnosed by the classifier with high specificity and sensitivity in both the original and validation cohorts. A further reported finding was that TCR beta sequences accurately predicted the HLA-A and HLA-B alleles for most subjects in the first cohort. Some IMGT-functional V segments, including TRBV6-2 and TRBV6-3, could not be distinguished by the 87-base-pair reads and were therefore excluded. The study gave a list of under 200 TCR beta chains associated with cytomegalovirus. A few of the identified cytomegalovirus-associated TCR beta chains were confirmed in vitro to be specific for cytomegalovirus antigens. A cluster of highly shared sequence variants was judged likely to represent a technical artifact of the sequencing pipeline. In a later analysis, about 17,000 TCR beta sequences were associated with specific HLA alleles at a false discovery rate of 0.05. According to a later genetic analysis, donors in an Asian-associated ancestry cluster had fewer N-insertions in productive TCRs than the approximately 700-donor mean. Presence/absence analyses assumed roughly uniform sequencing depth across donors, an assumption that may not hold. This cohort had only TCR beta chains sequenced, and the lack of alpha or paired-chain data limited which features could be detected. In a later analysis, TCR association rates were found to vary across HLA loci, with the most associated TCRs seen for DRB1 alleles and the fewest for HLA-C alleles. Assigning TCR associations to individual alleles was difficult when HLA alleles, especially DR and DQ, strongly co-occurred. Because HLA typing was missing for some donors at each locus, association tests included only the typed subset. Correlated functional status among segregating V segments might reflect linkage disequilibrium, but an unknown experimental factor could not be ruled out. The earlier analysis of some 540 of the donors excluded approximately 17 rarely observed V segments, including chromosome 9 orphons, because counts were too low. A later analysis found that most CMV-associated TCR beta chains appeared HLA-restricted, with HLA associations seemingly driven largely by CMV exposure. According to the authors, the approach could potentially be generalized to other disease states and immunological phenotypes. In an earlier analysis of under 600 of the donors, most TCR beta V segments were observed in productive rearrangements about 87% or about 30% of the time, broadly matching IMGT annotations. In a later analysis, several top co-occurrence clusters were reported to appear linked to parvovirus B19, influenza, CMV and Epstein-Barr virus. A later genetic analysis associated a missense DCLRE1C variant with V-gene and J-gene trimming of TCR beta chains, and an independent cohort replicated the association. In a later analysis, HLA-associated TCR beta chains were found to be more clonally expanded and to have lower generation probabilities than equally common non-associated chains. The only immune exposure information available for the cohort was CMV serostatus. Across donors, most TCR sequences were observed very rarely, whereas some public TCRs were present in many individuals.

The chain was built from TRBV7-2 and TRBJ2-7, with no confidently assigned D gene. This sequence was found in a man aged 18 to 29 in good health and CMV-seronegative. The sequenced sample consisted of PBMCs. The CDR3 in this case is CASSLASESYEQYF. The DNA sequence is TGTGCCAGCAGCTTAGCGTCAGAATCCTACGAGCAGTACTTC.